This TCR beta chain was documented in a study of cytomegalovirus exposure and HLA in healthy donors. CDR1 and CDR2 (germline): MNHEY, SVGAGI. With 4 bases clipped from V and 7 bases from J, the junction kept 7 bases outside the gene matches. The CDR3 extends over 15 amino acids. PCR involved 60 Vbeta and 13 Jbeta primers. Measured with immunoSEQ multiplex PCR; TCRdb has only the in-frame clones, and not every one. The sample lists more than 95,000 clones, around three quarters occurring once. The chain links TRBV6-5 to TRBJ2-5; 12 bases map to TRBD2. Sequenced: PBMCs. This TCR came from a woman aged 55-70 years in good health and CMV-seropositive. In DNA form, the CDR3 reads TGTGCCAGCAGTTCCCTAGCGGGGGGGGAGGGGACCCAGTACTTC. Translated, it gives CASSSLAGGEGTQYF.